This paragraph reports one T cell receptor (beta chain). The CDR3 totals 16 residues. Germline loops: CDR1 PRHDT, CDR2 FYEKMQ (reference sequence). The V end was cut by 0 bases, the J end by 3 bases, with 15 bases between. The protocol was immunoSEQ multiplex PCR, while the TCRdb copy is restricted to in-frame clones and leaves out a portion. The table shows 45,000 to 70,000 clones, with more than 75% occurring only once. This sample is drawn from a study of cytomegalovirus exposure and HLA in healthy donors. Material: PBMCs. This TCR was recovered from a young man in good health and CMV-seronegative. The V call is TRBV13, the J call TRBJ2-7, with a weak D call TRBD1 (6 bases). CDR3 DNA sequence: TGTGCCAGCAGCTTAGGGGCAGGGGTTCGTCTCTACGAGCAGTACTTC. It specifies CASSLGAGVRLYEQYF.